Listed below are T cell receptor beta chains from one sample, sequenced in a study of T cell changes during pregnancy in multiple sclerosis. The repertoire was sequenced with immunoSEQ multiplex PCR; TCRdb's copy has only in-frame clones and lacks some. The table includes about 93,000 clones, approximately 90% detected once. Sequencing was performed on peripheral blood, taken before pregnancy. The receptors were sampled from a female donor with multiple sclerosis, enrolled in a pregnancy study. CDR3s include the opening cysteine and the closing phenylalanine or tryptophan. D genes are given only for firm matches.

d_call: .
j_call: TRBJ1-5
v_call: TRBV7-6
cdr3_aa: CASSLQGQPQHF

d_call: .
j_call: TRBJ2-7
v_call: TRBV19
cdr3_aa: CASSNLGQMGEQYF

d_call: TRBD1
j_call: TRBJ2-1
v_call: TRBV11-2
cdr3_aa: CASSVQYGQVFDEQFF

d_call: TRBD1
j_call: TRBJ2-3
v_call: TRBV5-1
cdr3_aa: CASNPGTGGIDTQYF

d_call: TRBD1
j_call: TRBJ2-1
v_call: TRBV18
cdr3_aa: CASSPWTGSDEQFF

d_call: .
j_call: TRBJ1-2
v_call: TRBV5-1
cdr3_aa: CASSGDNYGYTF

d_call: TRBD2
j_call: TRBJ2-1
v_call: TRBV2
cdr3_aa: CASSEGASGYNEQFF

d_call: .
j_call: TRBJ2-2
v_call: TRBV19
cdr3_aa: CASSQRLGFIPGELFF

d_call: TRBD1
j_call: TRBJ1-3
v_call: TRBV2
cdr3_aa: CASIWDRPSGNTIYF

d_call: .
j_call: TRBJ1-1
v_call: TRBV11-1
cdr3_aa: CASSLGRRYTEAFF

d_call: TRBD1
j_call: TRBJ2-5
v_call: TRBV27
cdr3_aa: CASSAHRGRGETQYF